This T cell receptor (beta chain) emerged from a study of shared clonotypes between healthy human individuals. As for the study in general: Per donor, CD8 memory used one plate, CD8 naive used two, CD4 memory used three and CD4 naive used three.

The ends lost 5 bases at V and 4 bases at J; junction bases unmatched: 6. Germline values: CDR1 MDHEN, CDR2 SYDVKM. CDR3 length equals 14 residues. The method was immunoSEQ multiplex PCR; TCRdb's version includes in-frame clones alone and lacks a portion of them. Among 1.5 million to 2.5 million clones, around 96% were seen once, and the ten largest hold 1.2%. CD45RO-negative CD8 cells positively selected for CCR7 made up the naive population, which excluded terminally differentiated effector memory CD45RA+ cells. The study, taken as a whole, reports: It was observed that 5% to 6% of naive CD4 clonotypes were shared across a handful of donors. The study's rarefaction showed incomplete sorted-subset sequencing despite large depth. Limitation of the genetic and exposure-history diversity represented came from the few donors.

As for this clone: The antigen remains unidentified.

V usage is TRBV28 and J usage is TRBJ1-1; 8 nucleotides match TRBD1. This TCR was recovered from a man aged 18 to 30 in good health. Material for sequencing was naive CD8+ T cells sorted from blood. The CDR3 is CASSVTGAGTEAFF. The CDR3 DNA follows: TGTGCCAGCAGTGTGACAGGGGCGGGCACTGAAGCTTTCTTT.